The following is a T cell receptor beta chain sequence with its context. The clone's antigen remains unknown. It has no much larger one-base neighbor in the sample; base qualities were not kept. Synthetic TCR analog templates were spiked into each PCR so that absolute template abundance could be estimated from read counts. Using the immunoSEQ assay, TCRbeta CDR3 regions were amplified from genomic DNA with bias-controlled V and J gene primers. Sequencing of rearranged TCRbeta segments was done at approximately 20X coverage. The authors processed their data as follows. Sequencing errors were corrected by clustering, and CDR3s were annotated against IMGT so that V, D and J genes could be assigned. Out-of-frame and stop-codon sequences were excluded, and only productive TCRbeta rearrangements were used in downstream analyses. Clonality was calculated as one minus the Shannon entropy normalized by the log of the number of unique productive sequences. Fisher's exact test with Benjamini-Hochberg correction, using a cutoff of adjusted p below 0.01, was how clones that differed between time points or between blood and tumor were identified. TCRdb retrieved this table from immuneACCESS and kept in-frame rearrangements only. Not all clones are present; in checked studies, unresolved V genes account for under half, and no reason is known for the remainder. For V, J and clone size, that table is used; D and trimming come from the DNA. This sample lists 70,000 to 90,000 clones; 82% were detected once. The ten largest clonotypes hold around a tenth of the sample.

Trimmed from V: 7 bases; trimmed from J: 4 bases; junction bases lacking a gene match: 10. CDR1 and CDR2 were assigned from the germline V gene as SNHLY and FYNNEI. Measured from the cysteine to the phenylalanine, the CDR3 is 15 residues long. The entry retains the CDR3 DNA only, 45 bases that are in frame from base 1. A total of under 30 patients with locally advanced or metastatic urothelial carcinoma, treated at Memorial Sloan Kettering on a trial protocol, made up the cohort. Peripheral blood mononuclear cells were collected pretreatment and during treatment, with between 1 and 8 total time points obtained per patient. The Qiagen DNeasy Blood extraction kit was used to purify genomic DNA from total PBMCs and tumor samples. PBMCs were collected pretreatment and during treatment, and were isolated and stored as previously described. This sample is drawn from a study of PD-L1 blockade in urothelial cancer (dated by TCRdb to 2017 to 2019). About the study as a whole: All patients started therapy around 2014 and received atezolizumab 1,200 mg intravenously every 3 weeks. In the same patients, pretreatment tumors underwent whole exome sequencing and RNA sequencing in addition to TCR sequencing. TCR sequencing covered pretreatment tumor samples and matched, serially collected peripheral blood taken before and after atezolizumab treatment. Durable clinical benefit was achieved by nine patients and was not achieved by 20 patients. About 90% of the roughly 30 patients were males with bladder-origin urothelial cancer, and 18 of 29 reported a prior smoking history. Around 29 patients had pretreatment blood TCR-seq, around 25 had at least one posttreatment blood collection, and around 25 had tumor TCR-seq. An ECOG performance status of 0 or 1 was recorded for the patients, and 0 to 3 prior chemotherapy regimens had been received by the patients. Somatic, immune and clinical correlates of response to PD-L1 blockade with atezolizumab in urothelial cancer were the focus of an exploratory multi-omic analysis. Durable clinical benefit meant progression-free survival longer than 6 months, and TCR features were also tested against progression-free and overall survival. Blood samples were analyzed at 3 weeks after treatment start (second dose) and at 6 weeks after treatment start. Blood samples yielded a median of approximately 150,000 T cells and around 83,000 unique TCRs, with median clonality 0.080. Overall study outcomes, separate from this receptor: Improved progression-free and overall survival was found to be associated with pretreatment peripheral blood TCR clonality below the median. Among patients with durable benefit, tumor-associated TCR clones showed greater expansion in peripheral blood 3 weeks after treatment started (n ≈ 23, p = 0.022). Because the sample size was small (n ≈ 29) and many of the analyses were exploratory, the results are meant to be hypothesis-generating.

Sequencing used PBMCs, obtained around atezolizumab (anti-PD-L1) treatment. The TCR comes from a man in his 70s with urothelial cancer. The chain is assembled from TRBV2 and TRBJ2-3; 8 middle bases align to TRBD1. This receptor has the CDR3 CASTKGGQGSDTQYF. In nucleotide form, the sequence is TGTGCCAGCACCAAGGGAGGACAGGGCTCAGATACGCAGTATTTT.